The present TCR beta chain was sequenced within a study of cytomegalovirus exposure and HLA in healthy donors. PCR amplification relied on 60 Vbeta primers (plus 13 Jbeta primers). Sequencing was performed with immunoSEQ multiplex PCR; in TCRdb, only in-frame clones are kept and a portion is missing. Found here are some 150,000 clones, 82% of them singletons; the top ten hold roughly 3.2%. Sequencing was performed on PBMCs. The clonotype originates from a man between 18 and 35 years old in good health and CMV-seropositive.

CDR3 coding DNA: TGTGCCAGCAGTGAAGGGACTTGGAGCAATCAGCCCCAGCATTTT. Residues: CASSEGTWSNQPQHF. This chain connects TRBV2 to TRBJ1-5, with D unclear. The CDR3 is made up of 15 amino acids. Germline lookup yields CDR1 SNHLY and CDR2 FYNNEI. V was cut by 1 base and J by 1 base, with 8 bases left in between. Filled out from reference TRBV2 and TRBJ1-5, the complete variable domain reads EPEVTQTPSHQVTQMGQEVILRCVPISNHLYFYWYRQILGQKVEFLVSFYNNEISEKSEIFDDQFSVERPDGSNFTLKIRSTKLEDSAMYFCASSEGTWSNQPQHFGDGTRLSIL.